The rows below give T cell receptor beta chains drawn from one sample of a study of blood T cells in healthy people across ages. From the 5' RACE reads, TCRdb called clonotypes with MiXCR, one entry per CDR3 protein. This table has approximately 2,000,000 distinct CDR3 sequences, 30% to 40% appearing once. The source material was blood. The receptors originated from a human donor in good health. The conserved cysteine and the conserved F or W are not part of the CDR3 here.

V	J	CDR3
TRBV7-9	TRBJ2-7	ATFETPYEQY
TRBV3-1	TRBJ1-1	ASSHRQNPEAF
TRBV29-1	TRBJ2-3	SVDASGQTNTQY
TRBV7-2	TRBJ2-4	ASSLVVGGAYNEQY
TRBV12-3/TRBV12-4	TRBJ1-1	ASSRILWGPAGAF
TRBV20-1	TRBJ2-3	SANDGGGADTQY
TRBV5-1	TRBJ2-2	ASSLPRTGNTGELF
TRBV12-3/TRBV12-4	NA	ASRRQGFYEQY
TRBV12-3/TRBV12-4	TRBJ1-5	ASSRGGSKQPQH
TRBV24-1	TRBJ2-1	ATSDGGGQINEQF
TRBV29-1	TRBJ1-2	SSREWGGYGYT
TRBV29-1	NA	SVEIGASYEQY
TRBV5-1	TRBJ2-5	ASATTGGQETQY
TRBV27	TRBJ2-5	ASSLYGGAQETQY
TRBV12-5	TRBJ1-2	ASGLTFLVGRLYGYT
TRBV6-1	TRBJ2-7	ASSEDLAGMYEQY
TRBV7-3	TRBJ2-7	ASSLNRGAEQY
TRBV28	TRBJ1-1	ASSLAKGYTEAF
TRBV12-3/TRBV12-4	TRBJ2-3	ASSPSLAGGRRY
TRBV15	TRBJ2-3	ATDGLDEEADTQY
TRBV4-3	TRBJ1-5	ASSAYNSNQPQH
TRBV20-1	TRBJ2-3	STRTSGGADTQY
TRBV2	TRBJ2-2	ASSGRDRANTGELF
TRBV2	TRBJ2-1	ASRRGGASYNEQF
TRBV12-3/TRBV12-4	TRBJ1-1	ASSPTPLGTF
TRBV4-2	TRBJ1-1	ASSQEMSRPTEAF
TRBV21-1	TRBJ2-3	ASSPGRSTDTQY
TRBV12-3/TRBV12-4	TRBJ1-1	ASTTGGSTEAF
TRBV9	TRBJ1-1	ASSHVGGSILFTEAF
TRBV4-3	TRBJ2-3	ASSQDLVLAGGEDTQY
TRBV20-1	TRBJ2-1	SARGQVLDEQF
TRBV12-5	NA	ASGLVLWASGDTQGETQY
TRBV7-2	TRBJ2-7	ASSLSSHSYEQY
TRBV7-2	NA	ASSLAGTGIVEQY
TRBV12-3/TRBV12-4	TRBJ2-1	ASSLLQRGGQF
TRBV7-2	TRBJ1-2	ASSLDAGTGNFLGGYT
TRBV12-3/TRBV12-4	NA	ASSPIAGSYEQY
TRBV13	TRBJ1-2	ASSSSPTATYGYT
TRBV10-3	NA	ATRTVTSGGASRSEQY
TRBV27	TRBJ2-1	ASRPGGGYGEQF
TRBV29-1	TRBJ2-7	SVTGTSYEQY
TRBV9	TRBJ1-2	ASSHRTGATYGYT
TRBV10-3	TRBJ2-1	AISPLNEQF
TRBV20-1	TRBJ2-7	SARDYRSFSPYEQY
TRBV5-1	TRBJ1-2	ASAPRDSGYT
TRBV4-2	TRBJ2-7	ASSQPGEEQY
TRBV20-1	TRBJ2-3	SASSINTDTQY
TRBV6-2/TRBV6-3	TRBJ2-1	ASSYSLGLALIEQF
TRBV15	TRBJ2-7	ATSPGRPYEQY
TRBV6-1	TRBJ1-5	ASGVLSNQPQH
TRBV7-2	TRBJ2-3	ASSLGLGRGSDTQY
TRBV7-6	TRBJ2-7	ASSLEPDRTYEQY